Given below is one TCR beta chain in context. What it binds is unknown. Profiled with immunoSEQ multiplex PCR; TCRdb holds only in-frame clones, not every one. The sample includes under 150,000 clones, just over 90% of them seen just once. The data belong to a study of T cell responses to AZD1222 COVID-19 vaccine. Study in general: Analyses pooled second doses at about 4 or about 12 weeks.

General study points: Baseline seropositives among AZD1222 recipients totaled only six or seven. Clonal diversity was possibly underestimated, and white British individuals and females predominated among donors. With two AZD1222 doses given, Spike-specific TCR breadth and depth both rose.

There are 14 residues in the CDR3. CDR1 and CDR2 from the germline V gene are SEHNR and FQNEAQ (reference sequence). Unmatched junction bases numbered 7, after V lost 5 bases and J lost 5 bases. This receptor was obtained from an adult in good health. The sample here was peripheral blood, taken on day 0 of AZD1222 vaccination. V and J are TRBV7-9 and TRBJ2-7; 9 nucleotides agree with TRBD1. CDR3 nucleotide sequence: TGTGCCAGCAGCCCCCGGGACAGGGTCCACGAGCAGTACTTC. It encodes CASSPRDRVHEQYF.